This T cell receptor beta chain was recorded in a study of shared clonotypes between healthy human individuals. Overall study findings and caveats: For naive CD4 cells, roughly 4.8% of clonotypes were shared across a handful of donors.

For this clone: The antigen remains undetermined.

This CDR3 contains 16 residues. The V segment lost 7 bases and the J segment 9 bases; nucleotides outside the gene matches: 13. Germline-derived CDR1 and CDR2 are SNHLY and FYNNEI. Sequencing was performed with immunoSEQ multiplex PCR; in TCRdb, only in-frame clones are kept and a portion is missing. The sample includes hundreds of thousands of clones, 90% to 96% of them seen just once. The receptor was derived from a woman aged 30 to 39 in good health. The sequenced sample consisted of naive CD4+ T cells sorted from blood. Sample subset: CD45RA+ positively selected. This chain joins TRBV2 and TRBJ1-6, with TRBD1 matching over 9 bases. CDR3 DNA sequence: TGTGCCAGCATGATAACAGGGGGACAGGGATCTTCACCCCTCCACTTT. Residues: CASMITGGQGSSPLHF.